The sequence of this T cell receptor beta chain was determined in a study of cytomegalovirus exposure and HLA in healthy donors. PCR was performed using 60 Vbeta and 13 Jbeta primers. The repertoire was sequenced with immunoSEQ multiplex PCR; TCRdb's copy has only in-frame clones and lacks some. The data show some 130,000 clones, 77% seen once. The CDR3 contains 15 residues. With 0 bases removed from V and 9 bases from J, the gap between germline ends came to 16 bases. Germline loops: CDR1 SGDLS, CDR2 YYNGEE. This TCR was sampled from a male donor in good health and CMV-seropositive. The chain links TRBV9 to TRBJ2-1; D is undetermined. The sequenced sample was PBMCs. DNA for the CDR3: TGTGCCAGCAGCGTAGCAGATAGCTCACGCACTGAGCAGTTCTTC. Its translation is CASSVADSSRTEQFF.